This TCR beta chain originates from a study of cytomegalovirus exposure and HLA in healthy donors. General study results and limits: Earlier analysis yielded a pattern in which most TCR beta V segments were productive about 90% or about 30% of the time.

The PCR ran on 60 Vbeta and 13 Jbeta primers. Some clones are missing from TCRdb's copy, which holds only in-frame ones; the method was immunoSEQ multiplex PCR. The data contain 90,000 to 130,000 clones, more than 75% of them singletons. As concerns this clone: Its antigen is undetermined.

It was healthy bone marrow donors who served as donors. Sequenced: PBMCs. The TCR sequence derives from a middle-aged man in good health and CMV-seronegative.

Here the CDR3 DNA reads TGCGCCAGCAGCAACCGGGACAGGGGTAGAAATGAGCAGTTCTTC. Translated: CASSNRDRGRNEQFF. J is TRBJ2-1 and V is TRBV4-3; 10 bases match TRBD1. The germline gives CDR1 LGHNA, CDR2 YSLEER. V lost 5 bases and J lost 7; bases outside the gene matches: 8. The CDR3 sequence is 15 residues long.